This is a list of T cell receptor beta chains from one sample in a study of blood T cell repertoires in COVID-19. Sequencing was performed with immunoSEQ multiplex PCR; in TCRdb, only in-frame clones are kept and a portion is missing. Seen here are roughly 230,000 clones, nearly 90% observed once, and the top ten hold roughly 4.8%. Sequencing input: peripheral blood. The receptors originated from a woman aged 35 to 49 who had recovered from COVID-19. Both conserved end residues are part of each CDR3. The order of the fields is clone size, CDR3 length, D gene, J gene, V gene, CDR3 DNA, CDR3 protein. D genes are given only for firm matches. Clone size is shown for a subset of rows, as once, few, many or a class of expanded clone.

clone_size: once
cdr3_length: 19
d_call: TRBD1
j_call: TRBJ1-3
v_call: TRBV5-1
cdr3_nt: TGCGCCAGCAGCTTGGTTCGTTGGGGACAGAAAGCCTCTGGAAACACCATATATTTT
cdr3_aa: CASSLVRWGQKASGNTIYF

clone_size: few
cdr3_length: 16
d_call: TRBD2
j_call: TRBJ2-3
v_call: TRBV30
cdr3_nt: TGTGCCTGTACTACTAGCGGAGTAACTAGCACAGATACGCAGTATTTT
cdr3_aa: CACTTSGVTSTDTQYF

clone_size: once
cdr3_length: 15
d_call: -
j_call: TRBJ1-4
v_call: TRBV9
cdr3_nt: TGTGCCAGCAGCGGCACAGAAGCCTTCGGTGAAAAACTGTTTTTT
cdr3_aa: CASSGTEAFGEKLFF

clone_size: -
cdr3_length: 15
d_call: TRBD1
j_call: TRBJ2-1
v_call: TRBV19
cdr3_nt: TGTGCCAGTAGTATACAGGGGGAGTCCTACAATGAGCAGTTCTTC
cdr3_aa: CASSIQGESYNEQFF

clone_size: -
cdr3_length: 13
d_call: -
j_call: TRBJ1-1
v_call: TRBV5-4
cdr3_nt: TGTGCCAGCAGCAGCACACGGGACACTGAAGCTTTCTTT
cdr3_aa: CASSSTRDTEAFF

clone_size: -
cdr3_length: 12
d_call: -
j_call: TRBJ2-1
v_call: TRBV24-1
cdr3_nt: TGTGCCACCAGTGATGTGGGCGTTGAGCAGTTCTTC
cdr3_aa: CATSDVGVEQFF

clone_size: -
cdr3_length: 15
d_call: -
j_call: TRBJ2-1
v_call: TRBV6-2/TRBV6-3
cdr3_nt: TGTGCCAGCACCCCCCCCGGGACTCTAAACAATGAGCAGTTCTTC
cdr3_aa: CASTPPGTLNNEQFF

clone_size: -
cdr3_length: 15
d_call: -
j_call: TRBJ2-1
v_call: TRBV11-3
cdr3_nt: TGTGCCAGCAGCTTAGGGGCGGGTAGGTCGGGTGAGCAGTTCTTC
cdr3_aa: CASSLGAGRSGEQFF

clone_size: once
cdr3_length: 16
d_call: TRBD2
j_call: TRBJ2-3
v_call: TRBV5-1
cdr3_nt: TGCGCCAGCAGCATACTCGGCGGGGGGAGCACAGATACGCAGTATTTT
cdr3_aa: CASSILGGGSTDTQYF

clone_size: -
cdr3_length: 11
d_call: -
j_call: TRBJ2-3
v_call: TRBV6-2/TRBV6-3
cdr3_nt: TGTGCCAGCAGTTACGAACGGGCGCAGTATTTT
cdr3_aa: CASSYERAQYF

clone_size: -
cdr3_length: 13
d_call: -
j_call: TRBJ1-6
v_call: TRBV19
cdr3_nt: TGTGCCGGCGGCAGCTCCTATAATTCACCCCTCCACTTT
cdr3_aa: CAGGSSYNSPLHF

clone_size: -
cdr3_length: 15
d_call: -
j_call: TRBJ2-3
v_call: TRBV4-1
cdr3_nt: TGCGCCAGCAGCCAAGAAATAGGGGGCACAGATACGCAGTATTTT
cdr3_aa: CASSQEIGGTDTQYF

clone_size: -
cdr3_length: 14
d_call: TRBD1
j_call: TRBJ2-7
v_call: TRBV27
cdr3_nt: TGTGCCAACCGACGCGGGACAGGGGGGGGCGAGCAGTACTTC
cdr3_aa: CANRRGTGGGEQYF

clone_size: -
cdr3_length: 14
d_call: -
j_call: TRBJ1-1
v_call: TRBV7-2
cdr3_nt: TGTGCCAGCAGCCCCCAGGGGCGAAACACTGAAGCTTTCTTT
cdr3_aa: CASSPQGRNTEAFF

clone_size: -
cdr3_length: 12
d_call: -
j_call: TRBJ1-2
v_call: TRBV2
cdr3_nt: TGTGCCAGCAGAGCCTTTTCAGGCGGCTACACCTTC
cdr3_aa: CASRAFSGGYTF

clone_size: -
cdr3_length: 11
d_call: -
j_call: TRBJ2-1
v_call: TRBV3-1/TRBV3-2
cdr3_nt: TGTGCCAGCAGCCAAGCAGATGAGCAGTTCTTC
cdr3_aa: CASSQADEQFF

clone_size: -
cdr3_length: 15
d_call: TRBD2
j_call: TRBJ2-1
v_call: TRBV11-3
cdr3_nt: TGTGCCAGCAGCTCCGGGACTAGCGGATACAATGAGCAGTTCTTC
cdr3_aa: CASSSGTSGYNEQFF

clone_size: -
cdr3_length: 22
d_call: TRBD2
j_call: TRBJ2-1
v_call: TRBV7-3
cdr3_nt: TGTGCCAGCAGCTCGATTGGGACTAGCGGGGGGTACGGACGAAGCTCCTACAATGAGCAGTTCTTC
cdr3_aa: CASSSIGTSGGYGRSSYNEQFF

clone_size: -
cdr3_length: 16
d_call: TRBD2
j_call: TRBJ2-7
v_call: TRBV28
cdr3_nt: TGTGCCAGCAGTTTCCTTTCTAGCGGGGGACCATACGAGCAGTACTTC
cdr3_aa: CASSFLSSGGPYEQYF

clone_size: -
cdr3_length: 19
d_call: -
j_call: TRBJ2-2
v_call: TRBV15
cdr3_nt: TGTGCCACCAGCAGAGTGGGGATCGGGCAGGGTACAAACACCGGGGAGCTGTTTTTT
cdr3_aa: CATSRVGIGQGTNTGELFF

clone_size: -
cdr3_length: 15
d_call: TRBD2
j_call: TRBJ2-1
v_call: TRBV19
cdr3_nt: TGTGCCAGTAGGGCTAGCGGGGCCTATTACAATGAGCAGTTCTTC
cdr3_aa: CASRASGAYYNEQFF

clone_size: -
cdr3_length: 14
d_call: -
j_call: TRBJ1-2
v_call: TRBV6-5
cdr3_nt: TGTGCCAGCAGTTATGCGGGGGGGGACTATGGCTACACCTTC
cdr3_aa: CASSYAGGDYGYTF

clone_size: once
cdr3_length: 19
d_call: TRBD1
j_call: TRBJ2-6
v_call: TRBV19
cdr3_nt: TGTGCCAGTAGTACCGGCGTGAACAGGGGCCTAACCGGGGCCAACGTCCTGACTTTC
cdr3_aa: CASSTGVNRGLTGANVLTF

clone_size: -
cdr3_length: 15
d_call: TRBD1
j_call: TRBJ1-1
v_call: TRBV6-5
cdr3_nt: TGTGCCAGCAGTTACTCGAATCAGGGGGACACTGAAGCTTTCTTT
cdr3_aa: CASSYSNQGDTEAFF

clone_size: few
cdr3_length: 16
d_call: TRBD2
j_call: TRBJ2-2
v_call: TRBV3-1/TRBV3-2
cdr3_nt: TGTGCCAGCAGCCCGACTAGCGGTACGAACACCGGGGAGCTGTTTTTT
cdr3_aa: CASSPTSGTNTGELFF

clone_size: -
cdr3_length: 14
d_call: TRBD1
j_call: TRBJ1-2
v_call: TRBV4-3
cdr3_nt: TGCGCCAGCAGCCAAACGACAGGGGGATATGGCTACACCTTC
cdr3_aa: CASSQTTGGYGYTF

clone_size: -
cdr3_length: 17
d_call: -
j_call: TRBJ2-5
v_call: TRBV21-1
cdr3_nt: TGTGCCAGCAGCAAAGCTCAAGCGGGGGGGCCAAAAGAGACCCAGTACTTC
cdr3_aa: CASSKAQAGGPKETQYF

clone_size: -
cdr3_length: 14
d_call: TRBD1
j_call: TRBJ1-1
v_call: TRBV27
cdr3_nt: TGTGCCAGCAGTTCATGGACAGGGGCAACCGAAGCTTTCTTT
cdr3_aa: CASSSWTGATEAFF

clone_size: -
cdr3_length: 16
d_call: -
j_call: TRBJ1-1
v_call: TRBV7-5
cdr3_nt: TGTGCCAGAGCGCCTGGGACAGACTTTATGAACACTGAAGCTTTCTTT
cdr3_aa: CARAPGTDFMNTEAFF

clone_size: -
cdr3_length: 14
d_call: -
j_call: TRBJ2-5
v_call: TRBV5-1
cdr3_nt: TGCGCCAGCAGCATAGGACAGTCACAAGAGACCCAGTACTTC
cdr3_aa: CASSIGQSQETQYF

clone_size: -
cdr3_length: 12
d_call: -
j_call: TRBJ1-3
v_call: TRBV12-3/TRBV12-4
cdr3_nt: TGTGCCAGCAACCCTCAGGGAAACACCATATATTTT
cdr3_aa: CASNPQGNTIYF

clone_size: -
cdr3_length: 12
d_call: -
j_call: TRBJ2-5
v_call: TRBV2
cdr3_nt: TGTGCCAGCAGTGAGCGGTCGGAGACCCAGTACTTC
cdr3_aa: CASSERSETQYF

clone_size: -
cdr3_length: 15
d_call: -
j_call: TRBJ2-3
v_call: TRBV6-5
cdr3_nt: TGTGCCAGCAAAGATGTAACGGGGGGCACAGATACGCAGTATTTT
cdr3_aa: CASKDVTGGTDTQYF